Presented here are 23 T cell receptor beta chains from one specimen sequenced in a study of T cells in Graves' hyperthyroidism and ophthalmopathy. Amplification targeted TCR beta CDR3 regions from RNA transcripts. TCR CDR3 underwent first-round RT-PCR with the HTBI primer set. In TCRdb, the multiplex PCR reads were re-called with MiXCR into one record per CDR3 protein. Here the sample spans roughly 280,000 distinct CDR3 sequences, roughly 20% being singletons. Sequencing was performed on blood. All receptors derive from a man younger than 40 with Graves' ophthalmopathy.

V gene TRBV28 combines with J gene TRBJ2-6; D gene ambiguous. The CDR3 is 14 residues long. Germline V gives CDR1 MDHEN, CDR2 SYDVKM. Deletions cut 4 bases from V and 2 bases from J, with 6 bases between. The CDR3 here is CASSSGTGANVLTF. The DNA of the CDR3 is TGTGCCAGCAGTTCAGGCACTGGGGCCAACGTCCTGACTTTC. Full variable domain (remainder filled in from reference TRBV28 and TRBJ2-6): DVKVTQSSRYLVKRTGEKVFLECVQDMDHENMFWYRQDPGLGLRLIYFSYDVKMKEKGDIPEGYSVSREKKERFSLILESASTNQTSMYLCASSSGTGANVLTFGAGSRLTVL.

The chain combines TRBV5-1 with TRBJ2-2, with a weak D call TRBD2 (5 bases). Trimming took 7 bases from V and 4 from J, leaving 14 bases between them. CDR3 length equals 14 residues. The germline V gene has CDR1 SGHRS and CDR2 YFSETQ. Here the CDR3 reads CASSNSGSTGELFF. The CDR3 bases are TGCGCCAGCTCAAATTCGGGGTCCACCGGGGAGCTGTTTTTT.

Notes on this clonotype: A read error may produce the germline difference seen at one junction end. The chain joins TRBV5-1 to TRBJ1-4, with D unresolved. CDR3 length: 14 amino acids. CDR1 is SGHRS and CDR2 is YFSETQ in the germline V gene. This CDR3 is CASSLNPTNGKLFF. The DNA of the CDR3 is TGCGCCAGCAGCTTGAACCCAACTAATGGAAAACTGTTTTTT.

This sequence joins TRBV10-3 and TRBJ1-5; D is perhaps TRBD1 (6 bases). The V gene lost 6 bases and the J gene lost 7 bases, with 13 bases spanning the gap. Looked up from germline, CDR1 is ENHRY and CDR2 is SYGVKD. This CDR3 has 13 residues. For the CDR3, the DNA is TGTGCCATCAGGACTAACGACAGGCAGCCCCAGCATTTT. This gives the protein CAIRTNDRQPQHF.

There are many counts of this clonotype. This chain connects TRBV20-1 to TRBJ2-7; no reliable D call. Germline assignment: CDR1 DFQATT and CDR2 SNEGSKA (reference sequence). This CDR3 has 11 amino acids. Deletions cut 0 bases from V and 5 bases from J, with 5 bases between. The CDR3 DNA is TGCAGTGCTAGAGACGCACACGAGCAGTACTTC. This encodes CSARDAHEQYF.

This clonotype was seen at least ten times. The chain carries TRBV11-3 and TRBJ2-7; TRBD2 agrees at 15 bases. The CDR3 consists of 17 residues. The V and J ends lost 1 base and 4 bases, in that order; junction bases with no gene match: 5. CDR1 is SGHNT and CDR2 is YENEEA in the germline V gene. CDR3 sequence reads: CASSLGTSGRARYEQYF. CDR3 coding DNA: TGTGCCAGCAGCTTAGGGACTAGCGGGAGGGCCAGGTACGAGCAGTACTTC.

This clonotype was seen repeatedly, ten times or more. V usage is TRBV12-3 or TRBV12-4 and J usage is TRBJ1-1; no definite D call. The CDR3 has 14 amino acids. The V and J ends lost 3 bases and 2 bases respectively, with 10 bases between them. The CDR3 sequence is CASSLSFGNTEAFF. The CDR3 region has the DNA TGTGCCAGCAGTTTGTCATTCGGTAACACTGAAGCTTTCTTT.

This clonotype showed up many times. The chain combines TRBV5-1 with TRBJ2-3; no clear D gene. CDR1 and CDR2 (germline): SGHRS, YFSETQ. V was clipped by 0 bases and J by 5 bases, with 10 bases between them. CDR3 length: 14 residues. In DNA, the CDR3 is TGCGCCAGCAGCTTGGGAGGACGGAAAGATACGCAGTATTTT. Protein sequence: CASSLGGRKDTQYF.

This chain links TRBV20-1 with TRBJ2-5, with 12 bases matching TRBD2. Trimming removed 0 bases from V and 7 bases from J; junction bases left unmatched: 12. Germline CDR1 DFQATT, CDR2 SNEGSKA (reference sequence). The CDR3 consists of 17 residues. CDR3 region: CSARDPVVTSGSGTQYF. The CDR3 DNA sequence: TGCAGTGCTAGAGATCCTGTTGTGACTAGCGGGAGCGGGACCCAGTACTTC.

The rearrangement joins TRBV9 to TRBJ2-2, with D uncertain. Per the germline V gene, CDR1 is SGDLS and CDR2 is YYNGEE. The CDR3 covers 15 residues. Trimming took off 5 bases at V and 2 bases at J, with 13 bases between the two ends. The CDR3 region is CASSSPSFNTGELFF. CDR3 bases: TGTGCCAGCAGTTCCCCCAGTTTTAACACCGGGGAGCTGTTTTTT.

This sequence joins TRBV5-1 and TRBJ1-1, with D uncertain. CDR3 length: 13 residues. Germline values: CDR1 SGHRS, CDR2 YFSETQ. Trimming left V 3 bases short and J 7 bases short, with 13 bases between. The CDR3 DNA sequence: TGCGCCAGCAGCTCCGGTCCTGGGGATGAAGCTTTCTTT. Its protein product is CASSSGPGDEAFF.

This clonotype was counted a few times. This sequence joins TRBV24-1 and TRBJ2-2; D might be TRBD1 or TRBD2, each matching 5 bases. The V and J ends lost 9 bases and 4 bases respectively, with 11 bases between them. CDR1 and CDR2 (germline): KGHDR, SFDVKD. The length of the CDR3 is 13 residues. CDR3 amino acids: CATEKRGTGELFF. CDR3 in DNA: TGTGCCACCGAGAAGAGGGGCACCGGGGAGCTGTTTTTT.

This clonotype was seen a handful of times. The chain recombines TRBV5-1 with TRBJ2-2; TRBD2 is a possible D gene (5 bases). Germline loops: CDR1 SGHRS, CDR2 YFSETQ. V was shortened by 4 bases and J by 7 bases, with 11 bases between the two germline ends. CDR3 length: 13 residues. This CDR3 reads CASSEPGIGELFF. The CDR3 region has the DNA TGCGCCAGCAGCGAGCCCGGGATCGGGGAGCTGTTTTTT.

The sample holds many counts of this clonotype. The genes are TRBV28 and TRBJ2-7, with TRBD1 matching 10 bases. V lost 6 bases to trimming and J lost 5 bases; unmatched junction nucleotides: 7. Germline CDR1 reads MDHEN; CDR2 reads SYDVKM. The CDR3 is 14 residues long. The CDR3 coding sequence is TGTGCCAGCAGGAGGACAGGGGGGTATCACGAGCAGTACTTC. As protein: CASRRTGGYHEQYF.

This clonotype was seen only once. The chain is built from TRBV6-1 and TRBJ2-1; D unclear. Germline assignment: CDR1 MNHNS and CDR2 SASEGT. The CDR3 sequence is 15 residues long. V was clipped by 4 bases and J by 0 bases, with 10 bases between them. DNA for the CDR3: TGTGCCAGCAGTGGTTCAACGAGCTCCTACAATGAGCAGTTCTTC. Protein sequence: CASSGSTSSYNEQFF.

In this sample, this clonotype turned up many times. The gene calls are TRBV3-1 and TRBJ2-1; TRBD2 agrees at 8 bases. Germline values: CDR1 LGHDT, CDR2 YNNKEL (reference sequence). The V gene end was trimmed by 4 bases and the J gene end by 0 bases; junction bases not matched to a gene: 11. The CDR3 is 18 residues long. CDR3 region: CASSPRGAGGSSYNEQFF. CDR3 DNA: TGTGCCAGCAGCCCACGAGGGGCGGGAGGCAGCTCCTACAATGAGCAGTTCTTC.

In its sample, this clonotype was seen a few times. The chain employs TRBV28 and TRBJ1-6; the match to TRBD1 covers 9 bases. V shed 7 bases, J shed 7 bases, and the junction held 5 bases outside the gene matches. Germline V lookup: CDR1 MDHEN, CDR2 SYDVKM. The CDR3 is made up of 14 amino acids. CDR3: CASMGGTGNSPLHF. The CDR3 nucleotides are TGTGCCAGCATGGGCGGGACAGGGAATTCACCCCTCCACTTT.

The chain links TRBV27 to TRBJ1-1; D is possibly TRBD1 (6 bases). The germline gives CDR1 MNHEY, CDR2 SMNVEV (reference sequence). This CDR3 is 15 amino acids long. V was clipped by 2 bases and J by 3 bases, with 13 bases between them. CDR3 bases: TGTGCCAGCAGTTTAGTGGCACAGGGAGACACTGAAGCTTTCTTT. This sequence encodes CASSLVAQGDTEAFF.

This clonotype appeared many times. The chain combines TRBV2 with TRBJ2-3; 8 bases align to TRBD2. The germline gives CDR1 SNHLY, CDR2 FYNNEI. CDR3 size: 14 residues. Trimming took 2 bases from V and 7 from J; bases not matched to a gene: 5. CDR3 residues: CASSESGGGYTQYF. The CDR3 DNA reads TGTGCCAGCAGTGAATCGGGAGGGGGATATACGCAGTATTTT.

The CDR3 reads CASSLVGDLHF. The CDR3 DNA follows: TGTGCCAGCAGCTTAGTCGGGGATCTCCACTTT. This chain uses TRBV11-1 with TRBJ1-6; no firm D call. Looked up from germline, CDR1 is SGHAT and CDR2 is FQDESV (reference sequence). The CDR3 consists of 11 residues. The V end lost 1 base, the J end lost 16 bases, and 8 bases lay between the germline ends.

The V call is TRBV10-3, the J call TRBJ2-1; 9 nucleotides line up with TRBD2. Trimming at V came to 7 bases and at J to 7 bases, leaving 5 bases not matched to a gene. Germline V gene data show CDR1 as ENHRY and CDR2 as SYGVKD. The CDR3 totals 13 residues. CDR3: CAINRGRDNEQFF. The CDR3 nucleotides read TGTGCCATCAATCGCGGGAGGGATAATGAGCAGTTCTTC.

This clonotype was recorded many times. The chain recombines TRBV5-1 with TRBJ2-3, with 8 nucleotides matching TRBD2. CDR3 length equals 15 residues. Per germline, CDR1 SGHRS and CDR2 YFSETQ. J lost 6 bases, V lost 4 bases, and 10 bases had no gene match. The CDR3 DNA reads TGCGCCAGCAGCCCATCGGGACTAGTGCCGGATACGCAGTATTTT. As protein: CASSPSGLVPDTQYF.

The gene calls are TRBV9 and TRBJ2-6; 10 nucleotides line up with TRBD1. CDR1 is SGDLS, CDR2 YYNGEE, per germline. After removal of 6 bases from V and 3 bases from J, the junction contained 9 bases not matched to a gene. This CDR3 has 17 residues. As DNA, the CDR3 is TGTGCCAGCAAGAAGGGGGACAGGGGTTTTGGGGCCAACGTCCTGACTTTC. Protein sequence: CASKKGDRGFGANVLTF. Together with reference TRBV9 and TRBJ2-6, the CDR3 gives the full variable domain: DSGVTQTPKHLITATGQRVTLRCSPRSGDLSVYWYQQSLDQGLQFLIQYYNGEERAKGNILERFSAQQFPDLHSELNLSSLELGDSALYFCASKKGDRGFGANVLTFGAGSRLTVL.